These T cell receptor beta chains were read from a single sample in a study of PD-L1 blockade in urothelial cancer. Using immunoSEQ multiplex PCR, the repertoire was profiled, and TCRdb retains in-frame clones only, with some absent. This sample yields 70,000 or so clones, of which approximately 91% are seen a single time; 3.4% belongs to the top ten. The source was PBMCs, collected around atezolizumab (anti-PD-L1) treatment. The receptors originated from a man aged 55-75 years with urothelial cancer. CDR3s include the opening cysteine and the closing phenylalanine or tryptophan. Where a row states a size, it is once, few, many or the class of an expanded clone; other rows omit it.

J gene | clone size | V gene | CDR3 protein
TRBJ2-3 | - | TRBV9 | CASSWGGLSTDTQYF
TRBJ1-1 | - | TRBV19 | CASSPKGGRTEAFF
TRBJ2-2 | - | TRBV12-5 | CASGLPPLGVGELFF
TRBJ2-7 | - | TRBV30 | CAETTGGEQYF
TRBJ1-2 | - | TRBV6-5 | CASSYSTGALYGYTF
TRBJ1-2 | - | TRBV7-9 | CASRGDSYGYTF
TRBJ2-7 | - | TRBV15 | CATSRGTSGVEQYF
TRBJ1-2 | - | TRBV6-6 | CASSTGQGILSGYTF
TRBJ1-5 | - | TRBV19 | CASRSGQGANQPQHF
TRBJ2-2 | once | TRBV7-8 | CASPSTAGTGGFGELFF
TRBJ1-3 | - | TRBV6-1 | CASSEGRVSGNTIYF
TRBJ2-6 | - | TRBV30 | CASNGGTSGGRANVLTF
TRBJ1-2 | - | TRBV4-1 | CASSQDGQGTRNYGYTF
TRBJ2-5 | few | TRBV9 | CASSVTAGETQYF
TRBJ2-3 | - | TRBV4-3 | CASSQGQGGTDTQYF
TRBJ1-2 | - | TRBV11-1 | CASSSGQNYGYTF
TRBJ2-1 | - | TRBV10-1 | CASSESGQGYNEQFF
TRBJ1-1 | once | TRBV4-3 | CASSRSGNTEAFF
TRBJ2-1 | - | TRBV11-2 | CASSLVIASGRDYNEQFF
TRBJ1-5 | - | TRBV19 | CASSGTGNQPQHF
TRBJ2-6 | - | TRBV5-1 | CASSLGQGAPSGANVLTF
TRBJ1-1 | - | TRBV30 | CAWSRDLNTEAFF
TRBJ2-5 | - | TRBV25-1 | CASSEPNQVPETQYF
TRBJ2-7 | - | TRBV4-1 | CASSPPAGDRVNEQYF
TRBJ1-5 | - | TRBV6-6 | CASRGDQPQHF
TRBJ1-4 | - | TRBV5-4 | CASSLGGGGNEKLFF
TRBJ2-5 | - | TRBV6-5 | CASSYTAGRVETQYF
TRBJ2-7 | - | TRBV7-2 | CASSPVLLGEEQYF
TRBJ2-7 | - | TRBV28 | CASSPGGGAHEQYF
TRBJ2-2 | - | TRBV28 | CASSLDRSNTGELFF
TRBJ1-3 | - | TRBV9 | CASSPWDGGSGNTIYF
TRBJ1-2 | once | TRBV28 | CASSSGTGVYGYTF
TRBJ1-1 | once | TRBV6-5 | CASSYTSTGTEAFF
TRBJ2-7 | once | TRBV2 | CASSERAPGIIYEQYF
TRBJ1-2 | - | TRBV5-6 | CASSFLPGTVYGYTF